The rows below give T cell receptor beta chains drawn from one sample of a study of shared clonotypes between healthy human individuals. Method: immunoSEQ multiplex PCR; TCRdb's copy keeps in-frame clones and lacks some. The profile shows 2 million to 2.5 million clones, approximately 94% of them singletons. Sequences were obtained from naive CD4+ T cells sorted from blood. The source of these receptors is a man between 18 and 35 years old in good health. The CDR3 runs from the conserved cysteine through the conserved F or W. A D gene is named only where the DNA matches it firmly. A clone size is listed for some rows: how often the clone was seen (once, few, many), or a class if it is expanded.

d_call clone_size j_call v_call cdr3_nt cdr3_aa
TRBD1 . TRBJ2-3 TRBV28 TGTGCCAGCAGTACTCCGGGACAGGGTACAGATACGCAGTATTTT CASSTPGQGTDTQYF
. once TRBJ2-3 TRBV5-1 TGCGCCAGCAGCTTTTCCACAGATACGCAGTATTTT CASSFSTDTQYF
TRBD1 . TRBJ1-5 TRBV10-3 TGTGCCATCAGTCAGGGACAGGATAGCAATCAGCCCCAGCATTTT CAISQGQDSNQPQHF
. . TRBJ1-1 TRBV19 TGTGCCAGTAGTATAGGGGCGAACACTGAAGCTTTCTTT CASSIGANTEAFF
. . TRBJ2-1 TRBV9 TGTGCCAGCAGCGTTGGCCAGGCAAGTAGGAATGAGCAGTTCTTC CASSVGQASRNEQFF
. . TRBJ1-3 TRBV6-1 TGTGCCAGCAGTGAAGGGCAGCACTCTGGAAACACCATATATTTT CASSEGQHSGNTIYF
. . TRBJ2-5 TRBV28 TGTGCCAGCAGTCCCCGGCGGGGCGGCCCCGCAGAGACCCAGTACTTC CASSPRRGGPAETQYF
. . TRBJ2-7 TRBV5-6 TGTGCCAGCAGCTTCCCCCAGGGGGGCGAGCAGTACTTC CASSFPQGGEQYF
TRBD1 . TRBJ1-6 TRBV5-4 TGTGCCAGCAGCCGTAGGACAGGGGCGGATTCACCCCTCCACTTT CASSRRTGADSPLHF
. . TRBJ2-7 TRBV30 TGTGCCTCTGGTAGGAGCTCCTACGAGCAGTACTTC CASGRSSYEQYF
. . TRBJ1-5 TRBV28 TGTGCCAGCAGTTTATCAGCCCCCGGGACGACTCAGCCCCAGCATTTT CASSLSAPGTTQPQHF
TRBD2 . TRBJ2-1 TRBV5-1 TGCGCCAGCAGCTTGGCCGGACTAGCGGTTTACGAGCAGTTCTTC CASSLAGLAVYEQFF
. . TRBJ1-5 TRBV7-8 TGTGCCAGCAGCTTTAACCTGGTCGACGATCAGCCCCAGCATTTT CASSFNLVDDQPQHF
TRBD2 . TRBJ2-2 TRBV30 TGTGCCTGGAGTCCGGGACTAGCGGGAAAGGCCGGGGAGCTGTTTTTT CAWSPGLAGKAGELFF
. . TRBJ1-2 TRBV7-9 TGTGCCAGCAGCTTGGGACCGCAGGGGGGCTACACCTTC CASSLGPQGGYTF
. . TRBJ1-3 TRBV10-2 TGCGCCAGCAGAAGACACGTCTCTGGAAACACCATATATTTT CASRRHVSGNTIYF
TRBD1 . TRBJ2-7 TRBV5-1 TGCGCCAGCAGCTTGGTGGGACAGGGTCCCTACGAGCAGTACTTC CASSLVGQGPYEQYF
. . TRBJ1-5 TRBV28 TGTGCCAGCAGTCGAGGGATGAAACTTCGTGGGAATCAGCCCCAGCATTTT CASSRGMKLRGNQPQHF
. . TRBJ2-3 TRBV12-5 TGTGCTAGTGGGGCAGGGGCTTTAGATACGCAGTATTTT CASGAGALDTQYF
. . TRBJ2-1 TRBV7-9 TGTGCCAGCAGCTTATTCGATGAGCAGTTCTTC CASSLFDEQFF
TRBD1 . TRBJ1-4 TRBV11-1 TGTGCCAGCAGCCGCCAGGGGGCGGGCGGTGAAAAACTGTTTTTT CASSRQGAGGEKLFF
TRBD1 few TRBJ2-7 TRBV7-6 TGTGCCAGCAGTCCAGGGGGAACCCTCTCCTACGAGCAGTACTTC CASSPGGTLSYEQYF